Reported below is one T cell receptor beta chain. Antigen specificity is unknown. CDR3 size: 14 residues. Trimming shortened V by 7 bases and J by 4 bases, and 17 bases separated the two germline ends. Per germline, CDR1 MGHDK and CDR2 SYGVNS. Those who donated were healthy bone marrow donors. The data are from a study of cytomegalovirus exposure and HLA in healthy donors. The study, taken as a whole, reports: The study put some 150 TCR beta chains on its list as cytomegalovirus-associated.

The PCR was carried out with 60 Vbeta primers and 13 Jbeta primers. Repertoires were generated with immunoSEQ multiplex PCR, while TCRdb's copy carries only in-frame clones and drops some. This sample has 120,000 to 150,000 clones, with 60% to 80% found just once. This sequence was found in a male donor in good health and CMV-seronegative. The chain employs TRBV25-1 and TRBJ2-7; D may be TRBD1 (5 bases). Material for sequencing was PBMCs. The CDR3 DNA is TGTGCCAGCAAGGCAGGCCAAAAGGGGTACGAGCAGTACTTC. This codes for CASKAGQKGYEQYF.